This T cell receptor beta chain appears in the sequencing data of a study of T-cell reconstitution after alpha-beta-depleted transplantation in children (dated by TCRdb to 2016 to 2017). Context from the whole study: Using TCR repertoire profiling, the study quantitatively followed how T-cell immune reconstitution unfolded in children after TCRalphabeta/CD19-depleted allogeneic hematopoietic cell transplantation. Paper-wide results and their limitations: In some patients, the high TCRbeta diversity seen at day 60 was put down to recipient T cells and intrathymic progenitors that had survived conditioning. About two months after transplant, the apparently early recovery of alphabetaT-cell counts reportedly depended on just several hundred clones that had expanded rapidly and came from non-depleted graft cells. The frequencies of hyperexpanded clones fell over the following months, and after one year, T-cell counts and TCRbeta diversity were mostly attributed to newly produced T cells.

Reading from cysteine to phenylalanine, the CDR3 counts 14 amino acids. The kept DNA is CDR3 alone, 42 bases in frame from the first base. As encoded in the germline V gene (reference sequence), CDR1 is DFQATT while CDR2 is SNEGSKA. V is shortened by 4 bases, J by 0 bases, and the region joining them spans 12 bases. Sample treatment or condition, as interpreted from the label and publication: allogeneic hematopoietic cell transplantation with graft depleted of TCRalphabeta T cells and CD19 B cells. Transplant recipients were children who received TCRalphabeta/CD19-depleted allogeneic hematopoietic cell grafts. Receptor amplification or capture employed PCR. Sequencer: Illumina HiSeq 2500. To normalize quantification of the TCRbeta repertoire, the TCR libraries were built with molecular barcoding that relied on unique molecular identifiers. The public reads were reanalyzed by TCRdb: fastp trimming at Q25, MiXCR alignment, in-frame beta chains only. One record per CDR3 amino acid sequence lists the most common genes and DNA. This sample holds 550,000 to 800,000 distinct CDR3 sequences; roughly 14% were observed only once. The ten top clones hold 0.79% of the sample.

A few counts support this clonotype. What this receptor recognizes is not known. No base quality information exists; no much larger clone differs at one position. This TCR came from a girl aged 2 to 9 with congenital amegakaryocytic thrombocytopenia, due to receive a stem cell transplant. The chain joins TRBV20-1 to TRBJ1-1; the D gene assignment is ambiguous. The sequenced sample was PBMCs, obtained before TCRalphabeta/CD19-depleted stem cell transplant. The DNA sequence follows: TGCAGTGCTACTCCGAACAGCCTGAACACTGAAGCTTTCTTT. This is translated as CSATPNSLNTEAFF.